The rows below give T cell receptor beta chains drawn from one sample of a study of T cell repertoires in cytomegalovirus infection. Each CDR3 protein gets one entry after TCRdb re-called the reads with MiXCR. Among hundreds of thousands of distinct CDR3 sequences listed, approximately 25% were seen once. Specimen: CD8+ T cells from PBMCs. The receptors originated from a human donor in good health (CMV status not recorded). Some clones in this sample may be carry-over from other donors' samples. Each CDR3 is given without its conserved first and last residue. Expanded clones are given a class, and other clones once, few, many or no size at all.

clone size	J gene	V gene	CDR3 protein
NA	TRBJ1-5	TRBV28	ASSKGSDENQPQH
few	TRBJ1-2	TRBV28	ASSFANRWDGYT
NA	TRBJ2-4	TRBV6-2/TRBV6-3	ASGARGEY
NA	TRBJ2-5	TRBV11-2	ASSTGREETQY
many	TRBJ2-2	TRBV7-2	ASSLYRVLTSNTGELF
many	TRBJ2-1	TRBV7-9	ASSLPGGSYNEQF
NA	TRBJ1-1	TRBV4-3	ASSQDEYSGEAF
medium-sized	TRBJ2-3	TRBV4-3	ASSQTSGGATDTQY
few	TRBJ1-1	TRBV5-8	ASSLDRGESVNTEAF
many	TRBJ1-5	TRBV7-2	ASSLVSAVNQPQH
NA	TRBJ2-3	TRBV9	ASSASGTSGSSTDTQY
few	TRBJ1-1	TRBV5-1	ASSLWDRDEAF
many	TRBJ2-1	TRBV4-3	ASSQVDRATYNEQF
NA	TRBJ2-7	TRBV27	ASSLPDRGFHEQY
few	TRBJ1-2	TRBV11-2	ASSDRAPYGYT
many	TRBJ2-1	TRBV10-3	AISESLTSGGYGEQF
few	TRBJ1-2	TRBV4-1	ASSQTVGSYGYT
NA	TRBJ1-2	TRBV5-1	ASSVRTPLNYT
few	TRBJ1-6	TRBV6-6	ASRPVNSPLH
NA	TRBJ2-1	TRBV6-2/TRBV6-3	ASSYILAGGLEEQF
NA	TRBJ1-1	TRBV6-5	ASSLLSGVLYTEAF
NA	TRBJ2-1	TRBV6-1	ASSEISAAVWNEQF
NA	TRBJ1-2	TRBV12-3/TRBV12-4	ASSQDRVGYGYT
NA	TRBJ2-3	TRBV5-4	ATLGLAGSRDTQY
few	TRBJ1-2	TRBV14	ASSQVHYARPGDGYT
many	TRBJ2-2	TRBV6-2/TRBV6-3	ASSYSKAAGYTGELF
many	TRBJ1-1	TRBV7-9	ASSLMTTEAF